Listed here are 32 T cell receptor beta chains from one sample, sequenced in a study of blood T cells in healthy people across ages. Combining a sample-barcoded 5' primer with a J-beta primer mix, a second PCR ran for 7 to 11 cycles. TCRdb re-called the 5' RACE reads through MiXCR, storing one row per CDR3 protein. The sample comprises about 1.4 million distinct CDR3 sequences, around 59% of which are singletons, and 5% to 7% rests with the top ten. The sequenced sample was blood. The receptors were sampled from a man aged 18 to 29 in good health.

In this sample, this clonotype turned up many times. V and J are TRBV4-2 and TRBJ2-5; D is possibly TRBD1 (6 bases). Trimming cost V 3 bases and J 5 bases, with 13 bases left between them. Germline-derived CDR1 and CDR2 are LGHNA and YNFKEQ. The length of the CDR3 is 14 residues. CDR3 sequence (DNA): TGTGCCAGCAGCCACGACAGGTCAGGGGAGACCCAGTACTTC. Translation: CASSHDRSGETQYF.

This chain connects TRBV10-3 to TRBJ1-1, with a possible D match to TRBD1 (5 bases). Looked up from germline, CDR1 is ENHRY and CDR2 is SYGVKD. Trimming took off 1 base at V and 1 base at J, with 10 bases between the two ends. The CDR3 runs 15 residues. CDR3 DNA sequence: TGTGCCATCAGTGAGTTGGGGACGGCGAACACTGAAGCTTTCTTT. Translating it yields CAISELGTANTEAFF.

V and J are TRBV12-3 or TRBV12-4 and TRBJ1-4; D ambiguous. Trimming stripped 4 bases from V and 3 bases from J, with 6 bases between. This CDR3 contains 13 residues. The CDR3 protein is CASSSVSNEKLFF. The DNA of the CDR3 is TGTGCCAGCAGTTCGGTTTCTAATGAAAAACTGTTTTTT.

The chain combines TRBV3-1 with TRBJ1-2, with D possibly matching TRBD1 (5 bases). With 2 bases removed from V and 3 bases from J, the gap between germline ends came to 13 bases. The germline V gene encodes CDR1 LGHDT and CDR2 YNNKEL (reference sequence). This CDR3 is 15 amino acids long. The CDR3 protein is CASSQNPDTDYGYTF. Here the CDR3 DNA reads TGTGCCAGCAGCCAAAACCCGGACACCGACTATGGCTACACCTTC.

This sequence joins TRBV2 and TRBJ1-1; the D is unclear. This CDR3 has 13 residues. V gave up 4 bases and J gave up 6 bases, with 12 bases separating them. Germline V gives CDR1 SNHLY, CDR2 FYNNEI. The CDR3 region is CASSVAALSEAFF. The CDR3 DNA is TGTGCCAGCAGTGTTGCAGCCCTGTCTGAAGCTTTCTTT.

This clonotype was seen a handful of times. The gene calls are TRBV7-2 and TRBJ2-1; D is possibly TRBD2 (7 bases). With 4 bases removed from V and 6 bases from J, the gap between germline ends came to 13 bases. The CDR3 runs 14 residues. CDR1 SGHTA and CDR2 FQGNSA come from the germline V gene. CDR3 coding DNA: TGTGCCAGCAGCTATAGGCGGGGGCTCAATGAGCAGTTCTTC. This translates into CASSYRRGLNEQFF.

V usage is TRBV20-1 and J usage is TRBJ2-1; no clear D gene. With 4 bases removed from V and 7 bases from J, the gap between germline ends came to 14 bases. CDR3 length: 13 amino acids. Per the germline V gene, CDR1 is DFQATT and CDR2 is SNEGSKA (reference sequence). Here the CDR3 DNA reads TGCAGTGCTATGTTGATACCCACTAATGAGCAGTTCTTC. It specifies CSAMLIPTNEQFF.

CDR3 bases: TGCGCCAGCAGCCCGATAGCGGGGAACTCCTACGAGCAGTACTTC. Protein: CASSPIAGNSYEQYF. The V call is TRBV4-3, the J call TRBJ2-7, with 8 bases identical to TRBD2. With V trimmed by 4 bases and J by 0 bases, 5 bases remained unmatched. CDR3 length equals 15 residues. Germline CDR1 and CDR2: LGHNA and YSLEER.

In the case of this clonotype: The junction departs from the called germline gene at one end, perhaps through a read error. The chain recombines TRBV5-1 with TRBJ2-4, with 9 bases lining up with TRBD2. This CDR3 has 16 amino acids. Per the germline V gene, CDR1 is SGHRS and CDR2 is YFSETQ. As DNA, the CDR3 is TGTGCCAGCAGTTTAGAACTAGCGGGAGCCAAAAACATTCAGTACTTC. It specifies CASSLELAGAKNIQYF.

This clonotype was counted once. Here the CDR3 reads CSAVEGGADTQYF. The CDR3 nucleotides read TGCAGTGCCGTAGAAGGGGGAGCAGATACGCAGTATTTT. The chain has TRBV20-1 and TRBJ2-3, with D possibly matching TRBD1 (6 bases). Trimming pared 6 bases from V and 4 bases from J, leaving 14 bases between. CDR1 and CDR2 (germline): DFQATT, SNEGSKA (reference sequence). This CDR3 spans 13 amino acids.

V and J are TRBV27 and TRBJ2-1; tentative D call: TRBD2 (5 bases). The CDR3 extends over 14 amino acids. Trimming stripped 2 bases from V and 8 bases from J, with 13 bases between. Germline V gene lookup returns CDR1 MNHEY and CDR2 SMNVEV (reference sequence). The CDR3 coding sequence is TGTGCCAGCAGTTTAAGCCCTCCGGGGTATGAGCAGTTCTTC. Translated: CASSLSPPGYEQFF.

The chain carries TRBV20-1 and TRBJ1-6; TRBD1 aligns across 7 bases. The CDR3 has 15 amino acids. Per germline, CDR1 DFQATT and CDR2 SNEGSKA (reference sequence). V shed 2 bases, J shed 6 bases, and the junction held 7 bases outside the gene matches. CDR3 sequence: CSARQVGQLNSPLHF. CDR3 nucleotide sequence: TGCAGTGCTAGACAAGTGGGACAGCTTAATTCACCCCTCCACTTT.

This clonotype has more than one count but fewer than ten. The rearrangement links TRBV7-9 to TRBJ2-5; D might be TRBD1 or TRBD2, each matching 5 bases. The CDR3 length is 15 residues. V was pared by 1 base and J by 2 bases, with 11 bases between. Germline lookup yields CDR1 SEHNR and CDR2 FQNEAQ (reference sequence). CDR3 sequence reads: CASSLGGIPQETQYF. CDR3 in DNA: TGTGCCAGCAGCTTAGGGGGGATCCCGCAAGAGACCCAGTACTTC.

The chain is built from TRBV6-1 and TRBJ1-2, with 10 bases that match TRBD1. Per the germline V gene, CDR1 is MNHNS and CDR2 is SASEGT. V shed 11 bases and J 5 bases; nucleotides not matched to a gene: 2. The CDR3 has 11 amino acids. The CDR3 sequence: CAGTGAYGYTF. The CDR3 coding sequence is TGTGCCGGGACAGGGGCTTATGGCTACACCTTC.

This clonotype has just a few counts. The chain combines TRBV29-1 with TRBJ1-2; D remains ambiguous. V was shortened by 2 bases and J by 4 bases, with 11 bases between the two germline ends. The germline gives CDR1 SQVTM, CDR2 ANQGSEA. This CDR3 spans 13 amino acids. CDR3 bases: TGCAGCGTTGAACGTACGGAGGCCTATGGCTACACCTTC. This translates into CSVERTEAYGYTF.

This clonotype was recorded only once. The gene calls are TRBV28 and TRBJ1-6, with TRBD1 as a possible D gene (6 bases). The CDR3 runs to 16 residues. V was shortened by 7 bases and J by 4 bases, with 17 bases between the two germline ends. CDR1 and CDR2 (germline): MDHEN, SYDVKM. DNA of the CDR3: TGTGCCAGCACTCACCAGGGGAGAGGATATAATTCACCCCTCCACTTT. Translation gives CASTHQGRGYNSPLHF.

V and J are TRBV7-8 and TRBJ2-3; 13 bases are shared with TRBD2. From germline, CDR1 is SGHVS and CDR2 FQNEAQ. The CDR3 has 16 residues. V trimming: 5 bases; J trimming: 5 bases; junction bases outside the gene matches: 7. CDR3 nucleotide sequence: TGTGCCAGCAGCATCGGACTAGCGGGAGTTGTAGATACGCAGTATTTT. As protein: CASSIGLAGVVDTQYF.

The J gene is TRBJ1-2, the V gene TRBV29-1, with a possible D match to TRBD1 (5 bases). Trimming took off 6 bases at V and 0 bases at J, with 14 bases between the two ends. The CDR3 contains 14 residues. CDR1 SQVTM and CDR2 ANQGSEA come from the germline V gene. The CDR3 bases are TGCAGCGTCAACGCTGAAGGGGCTAACTATGGCTACACCTTC. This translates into CSVNAEGANYGYTF.

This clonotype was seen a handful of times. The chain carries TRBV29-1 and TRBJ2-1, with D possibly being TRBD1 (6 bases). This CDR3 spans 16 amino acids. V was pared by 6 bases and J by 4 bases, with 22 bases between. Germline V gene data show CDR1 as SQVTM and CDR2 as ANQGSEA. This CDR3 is CSVDRLTRALYNEQFF. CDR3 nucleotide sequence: TGCAGCGTCGACAGGCTAACTAGAGCTCTTTACAATGAGCAGTTCTTC.

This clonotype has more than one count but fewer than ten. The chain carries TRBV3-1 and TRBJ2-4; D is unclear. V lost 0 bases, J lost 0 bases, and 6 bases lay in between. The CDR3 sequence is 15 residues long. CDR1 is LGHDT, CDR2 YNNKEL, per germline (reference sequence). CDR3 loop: CASSQESLAKNIQYF. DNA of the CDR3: TGTGCCAGCAGCCAAGAGTCATTAGCCAAAAACATTCAGTACTTC.

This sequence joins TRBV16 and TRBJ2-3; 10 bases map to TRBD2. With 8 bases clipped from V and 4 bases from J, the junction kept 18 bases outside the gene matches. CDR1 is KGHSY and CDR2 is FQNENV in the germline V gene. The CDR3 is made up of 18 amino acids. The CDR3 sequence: CASGRWTLAGDSADTQYF. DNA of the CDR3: TGTGCCAGCGGCCGGTGGACTCTAGCGGGGGATTCTGCAGATACGCAGTATTTT. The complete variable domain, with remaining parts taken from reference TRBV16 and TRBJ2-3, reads GEEVAQTPKHLVRGEGQKAKLYCAPIKGHSYVFWYQQVLKNEFKFLISFQNENVFDETGMPKERFSAKCLPNSPCSLEIQATKLEDSAVYFCASGRWTLAGDSADTQYFGPGTRLTVL.

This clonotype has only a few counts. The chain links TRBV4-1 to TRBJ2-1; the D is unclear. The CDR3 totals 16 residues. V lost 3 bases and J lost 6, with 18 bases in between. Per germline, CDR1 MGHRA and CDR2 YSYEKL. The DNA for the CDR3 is TGCGCCAGCAGCCATACTTCTCTGCGTCAGACCAATGAGCAGTTCTTC. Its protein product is CASSHTSLRQTNEQFF.

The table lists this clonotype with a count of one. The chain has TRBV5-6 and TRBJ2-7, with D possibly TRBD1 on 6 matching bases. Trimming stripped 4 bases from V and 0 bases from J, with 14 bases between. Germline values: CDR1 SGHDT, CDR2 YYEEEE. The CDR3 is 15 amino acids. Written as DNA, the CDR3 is TGTGCCAGCAGCCGACAGGCCCGTAGCTCCTACGAGCAGTACTTC. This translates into CASSRQARSSYEQYF. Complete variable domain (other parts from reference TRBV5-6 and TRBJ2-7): DAGVTQSPTHLIKTRGQQVTLRCSPKSGHDTVSWYQQALGQGPQFIFQYYEEEERQRGNFPDRFSGHQFPNYSSELNVNALLLGDSALYLCASSRQARSSYEQYFGPGTRLTVT.

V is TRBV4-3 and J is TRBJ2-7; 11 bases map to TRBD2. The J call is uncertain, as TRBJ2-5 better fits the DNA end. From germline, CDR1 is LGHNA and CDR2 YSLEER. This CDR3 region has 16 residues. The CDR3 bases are TGCGCCAGCAGCCAAGAGACTAGCGGGGTGCAAGAGACCCAGTACTTC. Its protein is CASSQETSGVQETQYF.

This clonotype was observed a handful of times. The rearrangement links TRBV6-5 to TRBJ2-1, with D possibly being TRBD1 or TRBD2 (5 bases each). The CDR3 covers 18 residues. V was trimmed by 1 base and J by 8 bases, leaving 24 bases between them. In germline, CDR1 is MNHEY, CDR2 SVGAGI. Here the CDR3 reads CASSYFAAGTDTHYEQFF. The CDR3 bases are TGTGCCAGCAGTTACTTCGCGGCAGGGACGGACACACACTATGAGCAGTTCTTC.

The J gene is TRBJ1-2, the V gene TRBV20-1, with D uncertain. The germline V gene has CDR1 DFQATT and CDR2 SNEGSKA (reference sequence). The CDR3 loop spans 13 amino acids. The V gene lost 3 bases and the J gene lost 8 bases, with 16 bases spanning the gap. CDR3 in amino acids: CSASLTRSSGYTF. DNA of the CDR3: TGCAGTGCTAGCTTGACAAGAAGCAGCGGCTACACCTTC.

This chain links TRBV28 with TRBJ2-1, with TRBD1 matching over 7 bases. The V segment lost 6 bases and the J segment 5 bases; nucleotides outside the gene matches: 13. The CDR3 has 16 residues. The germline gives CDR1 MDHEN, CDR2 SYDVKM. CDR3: CASRNNRGKKNNEQFF. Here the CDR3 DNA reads TGTGCCAGCAGAAACAACAGGGGCAAAAAAAACAATGAGCAGTTCTTC.

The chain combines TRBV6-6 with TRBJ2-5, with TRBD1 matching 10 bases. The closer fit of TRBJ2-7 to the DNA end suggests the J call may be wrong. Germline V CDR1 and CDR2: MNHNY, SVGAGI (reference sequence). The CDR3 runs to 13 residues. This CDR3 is CASRRDRGSEQYF. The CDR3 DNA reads TGTGCCAGCAGACGGGACAGGGGTTCCGAGCAGTACTTC.

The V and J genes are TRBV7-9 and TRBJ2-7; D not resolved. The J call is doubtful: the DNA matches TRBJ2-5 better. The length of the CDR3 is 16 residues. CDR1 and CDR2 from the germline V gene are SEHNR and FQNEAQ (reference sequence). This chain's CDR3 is CASSLVRLTIDETQYF. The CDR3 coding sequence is TGTGCCAGCAGCTTAGTAAGACTCACGATCGACGAGACCCAGTACTTC.

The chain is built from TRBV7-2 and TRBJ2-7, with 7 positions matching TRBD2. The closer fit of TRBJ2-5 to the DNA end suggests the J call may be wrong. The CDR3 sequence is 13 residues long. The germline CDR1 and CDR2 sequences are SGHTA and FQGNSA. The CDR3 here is CASSPTSEGTQYF. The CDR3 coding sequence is TGTGCCAGCAGCCCTACTAGCGAGGGGACCCAGTACTTC.

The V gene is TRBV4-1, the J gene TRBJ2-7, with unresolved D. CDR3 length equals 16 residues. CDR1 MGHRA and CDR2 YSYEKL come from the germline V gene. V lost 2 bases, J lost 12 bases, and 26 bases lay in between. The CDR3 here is CASSQPRAVAKNIRYF. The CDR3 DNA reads TGCGCCAGCAGCCAACCCCGGGCTGTAGCCAAAAACATTCGGTACTTC.

The CDR3 is CASRQRGGGETQYF. The CDR3 DNA sequence: TGTGCCAGCAGACAGCGGGGGGGCGGTGAGACCCAGTACTTC. The chain links TRBV6-6 to TRBJ2-5; 10 bases are shared with TRBD2. The J segment lost 5 bases and the V segment lost 6 bases, leaving 6 bases of the junction unmatched. This CDR3 is 14 amino acids long. Germline V gene sequence: CDR1 MNHNY, CDR2 SVGAGI (reference sequence).